The 8 T cell receptor beta chains below all came from one sample that was sequenced in a study of a mutant IDH1 vaccine in newly diagnosed glioma. Clones were sequenced by immunoSEQ multiplex PCR, and TCRdb holds only the in-frame ones, with some missing. The sample holds approximately 25,000 clones, 82% seen once. Their cognate antigens are unknown. The time point here: week 47, end of study. Doses of 300 ug of mutant IDH1 20-mer peptide were given with topical imiquimod. This specimen was PBMCs, taken from a glioma patient whose treatment included an IDH1 peptide vaccine. The receptors were sampled from a man aged 35-49 years with glioma. Some clones in this sample may be carry-over from other donors' samples.

The V call is TRBV19, the J call TRBJ1-1; D might be TRBD1 (5 bases). V was cut by 4 bases and J by 4 bases, with 10 bases left in between. The CDR3 has 13 amino acids. The germline V gene has CDR1 LNHDA and CDR2 SQIVND (reference sequence). In DNA, the CDR3 is TGTGCCAGTAGTACGGGGCGGGTCACTGAAGCTTTCTTT. As protein: CASSTGRVTEAFF. Based on the CDR3 plus reference TRBV19 and TRBJ1-1, the full variable domain is DGGITQSPKYLFRKEGQNVTLSCEQNLNHDAMYWYRQDPGQGLRLIYYSQIVNDFQKGDIAEGYSVSREKKESFPLTVTSAQKNPTAFYLCASSTGRVTEAFFGQGTRLTVV.

Only a few counts were recorded for this clone. The J gene is TRBJ2-7, the V gene TRBV28, with TRBD1 matching 9 bases. V lost 4 bases and J lost 2; bases outside the gene matches: 6. Germline CDR1 reads MDHEN; CDR2 reads SYDVKM. CDR3 length: 15 amino acids. CDR3 sequence: CASSSPGQGTYEQYF. DNA for the CDR3: TGTGCCAGCAGTTCTCCCGGACAGGGGACCTACGAGCAGTACTTC.

The V gene is TRBV2, the J gene TRBJ1-2; D remains unclear. The germline gives CDR1 SNHLY, CDR2 FYNNEI. Trimming took 5 bases from V and 6 from J, leaving 13 bases between them. The CDR3 has 13 residues. CDR3 in DNA: TGTGCCAGCAGTTTACCAGAAACAAATGGCTACACCTTC. It translates to CASSLPETNGYTF. Complete variable domain (other parts from reference TRBV2 and TRBJ1-2): EPEVTQTPSHQVTQMGQEVILRCVPISNHLYFYWYRQILGQKVEFLVSFYNNEISEKSEIFDDQFSVERPDGSNFTLKIRSTKLEDSAMYFCASSLPETNGYTFGSGTRLTVV.

The chain is built from TRBV5-4 and TRBJ2-3; D is uncertain. Trimming took 7 bases from V and 3 from J, leaving 9 bases between them. Germline loops: CDR1 SGHNT, CDR2 YYREEE (reference sequence). This CDR3 is built from 12 residues. The CDR3 reads CASRLGTDTQYF. CDR3 DNA sequence: TGTGCCAGCCGTCTGGGTACAGATACGCAGTATTTT.

The V call is TRBV20-1, the J call TRBJ2-5, with D unresolved. The CDR3 extends over 11 amino acids. V was trimmed by 5 bases and J by 4 bases, leaving 8 bases between them. From germline, CDR1 is DFQATT and CDR2 SNEGSKA (reference sequence). The CDR3 coding sequence is TGCAGTGCTTTTGCAGCAGAGACCCAGTACTTC. Protein: CSAFAAETQYF.

The rearrangement uses TRBV10-3 and TRBJ2-3, with D unresolved. The ends were cut back, 6 bases at V and 6 bases at J, with 7 bases in the middle. The CDR3 consists of 11 residues. CDR1 and CDR2 from the germline V gene are ENHRY and SYGVKD. The chain's CDR3 is CAISSMDTQYF. CDR3 in DNA: TGTGCCATCAGCTCCATGGATACGCAGTATTTT.

This chain uses TRBV5-1 with TRBJ2-1; TRBD1 might be the D (6 bases). Germline CDR1 reads SGHRS; CDR2 reads YFSETQ. This CDR3 spans 14 amino acids. Trimming left V 4 bases short and J 6 bases short, with 14 bases between. CDR3 nucleotide sequence: TGCGCCAGCAGCCCGTACTCGACAGGCAATGAGCAGTTCTTC. Translated, it gives CASSPYSTGNEQFF.

The chain links TRBV10-2 to TRBJ1-2; TRBD1 is a possible D gene (5 bases). The CDR3 covers 15 residues. V lost 3 bases and J 7 bases, leaving 18 bases between the germline ends. Germline CDR1 and CDR2: WSHSY and SAAADI. Written as DNA, the CDR3 is TGCGCCAGCAGTGAAGGGGTTCCTGCGGCAGGTGGCTACACCTTC. Residues: CASSEGVPAAGGYTF.